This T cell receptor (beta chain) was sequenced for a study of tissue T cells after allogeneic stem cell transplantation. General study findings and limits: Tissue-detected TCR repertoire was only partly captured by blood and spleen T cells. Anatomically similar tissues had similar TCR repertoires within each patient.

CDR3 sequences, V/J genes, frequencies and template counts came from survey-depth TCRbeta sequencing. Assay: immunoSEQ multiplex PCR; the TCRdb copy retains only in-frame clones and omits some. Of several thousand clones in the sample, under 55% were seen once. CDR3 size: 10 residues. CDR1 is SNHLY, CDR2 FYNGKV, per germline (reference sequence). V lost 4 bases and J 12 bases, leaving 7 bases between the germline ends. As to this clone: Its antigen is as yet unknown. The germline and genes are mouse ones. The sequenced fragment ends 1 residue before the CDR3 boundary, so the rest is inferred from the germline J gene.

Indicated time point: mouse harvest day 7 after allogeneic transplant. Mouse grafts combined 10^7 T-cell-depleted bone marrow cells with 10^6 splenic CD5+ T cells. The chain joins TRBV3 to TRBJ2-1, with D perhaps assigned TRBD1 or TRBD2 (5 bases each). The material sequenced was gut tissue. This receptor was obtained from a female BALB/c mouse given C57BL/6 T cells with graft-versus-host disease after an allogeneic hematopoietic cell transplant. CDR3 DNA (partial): TGTGCCAGCAGCTGGGACGGGCAGTTC. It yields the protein CASSWDGQF. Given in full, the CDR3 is CASSWDGQFF.